A selection of T cell receptor beta chains follows, all from one sample in a study of tumor-infiltrating lymphocytes in primary liver carcinoma. TCRdb fed the multiplex PCR reads into MiXCR, producing one record per CDR3 protein. The sample comprises around 60,000 distinct CDR3 sequences, over 60% of which are singletons, and around 44% rests with the top ten. Sequencing input: liver tumor tissue from sampling region 4. The source of these receptors is a man aged 40-50 years with primary liver carcinoma and hepatitis B virus infection. CDR3s include the opening cysteine and the closing phenylalanine or tryptophan. D genes are given only for firm matches. Some rows have no size entry. The others give once, few or many, or a class for an expanded clone.

D	V	size	J	CDR3	DNA
-	TRBV6-6	once	TRBJ1-4	CACSPSPTNEKPFF	TGTGCCTGCAGTCCAAGCCCAACTAATGAAAAACCGTTTTTT
-	TRBV6-1	-	TRBJ2-2	CASGDALARTGELFF	TGTGCCAGCGGAGACGCACTAGCTAGGACCGGGGAGCTGTTTTTT
-	TRBV6-1	-	TRBJ1-4	CASKVGSPATNEKPFF	TGTGCAAGCAAAGTCGGCTCCCCTGCAACTAATGAAAAACCGTTTTTT
-	TRBV5-6	-	TRBJ1-2	CASSSRDRIITYGYTF	TGTGCCAGCAGCTCCCGCGACAGGATCATCACCTATGGCTACACCTTC
-	TRBV11-2	-	TRBJ2-3	CASSPPCRADKQYF	TGTGCCAGCAGCCCCCCGTGCCGGGCAGATAAGCAGTACTTT
-	TRBV4-1	-	TRBJ2-5	CARSQEPGGETQYF	TGCGCCAGAAGCCAAGAACCAGGAGGAGAGACCCAGTACTTC
-	TRBV6-5	-	TRBJ2-3	CASSREIGGQNAQYF	TGTGCCAGCAGTCGAGAGATAGGGGGACAAAATGCGCAGTATTTT
-	TRBV29-1	many	TRBJ1-2	CSIARGDGYTF	TGCAGCATTGCCAGGGGAGATGGCTACACCTTC
-	TRBV29-1	few	TRBJ1-1	CSVVWIVKNTEALF	TGCAGCGTCGTTTGGATTGTGAAGAACACTGAAGCTCTCTTT
-	TRBV5-1	-	TRBJ1-2	CASRLDRVGGGYTF	TGCGCCAGCCGCTTGGATAGGGTGGGCGGCGGGTACACCTTC
-	TRBV29-1	medium-sized	TRBJ1-2	CSVEFEYGYTF	TGCAGCGTTGAATTTGAATATGGCTACACCTTC
-	TRBV6-6	-	TRBJ2-7	CASSRDAYGNYEQYF	TGTGCCAGCAGTCGCGACGCCTACGGGAATTACGAGCAGTACTTC
-	TRBV4-1	-	TRBJ2-1	CADSQGFRELSKHNEQFF	TGCGCCGACAGCCAAGGCTTCCGGGAGTTATCTAAGCACAATGAGCAGTTCTTC
-	TRBV6-1	-	TRBJ2-2	CAGSDGYGGTGELFF	TGTGCCGGCAGTGATGGGTACGGAGGCACCGGGGAGCTGTTTTTT
-	TRBV10-3	-	TRBJ2-3	CDISESREQPQYF	TGTGACATCAGTGAGTCTAGGGAGCAGCCCCAGTATTTT
-	TRBV5-1	-	TRBJ1-2	CASSWIGGGGNGYIF	TGCGCCAGCAGCTGGATCGGGGGGGGAGGGAATGGCTACATCTTC
-	TRBV12-3/TRBV12-4	-	TRBJ2-5	CGNSLTIGGTQYF	TGTGGCAACAGTTTAACGATTGGGGGGACCCAGTACTTC
TRBD1	TRBV6-2/TRBV6-3	once	TRBJ2-7	CASNYHLDRAYEHYF	TGTGCCAGCAATTACCATCTAGACAGGGCATATGAGCACTACTTC
TRBD1	TRBV11-2	-	TRBJ1-1	CASSPSRGLVNTEASF	TGTGCCAGTAGCCCATCCAGGGGGCTGGTGAACACTGAAGCTTCCTTT
-	TRBV4-1	-	TRBJ2-5	CASSQGSSTGRETQYF	TGCGCCAGCAGCCAAGGGTCGTCTACCGGGAGAGAGACCCAGTACTTC